This T cell receptor (beta chain) was sequenced for a study of blood T cell repertoires in COVID-19 (dated by TCRdb to the early 2020s). Background on the whole study: Collaborator samples came from the United States, Italy and Spain and covered acute and convalescent phases of COVID-19. The material from the prospective study consisted of cDNA or gDNA derived from T cells, B-cell-depleted T cells, or PBMCs. Deeply sampled blood TCRbeta repertoires from subjects exposed to, actively infected with, or recovered from COVID-19 were included in the dataset. A freely available public database, intended as a resource for researchers studying the immune response to SARS-CoV-2, is where the repertoires were released. The samples were drawn from the first 160 participants of the ongoing ImmuneRACE study and from 950 to 1,500 subjects provided by 6 global collaborators. The sample metadata nearly always contained a de-identified subject ID, COVID-19 status, age in years and sex. Where HLA class I and class II types were available, the types were taken from metadata supplied by the sample provider, not from assay-based typing. Paper-wide results and their limitations: How much clinical and demographic metadata was included differed by source and by participant, and the metadata was provided uncurated.

TCRbeta CDR3 regions were amplified from genomic DNA by means of the immunoSEQ Assay, a bias-controlled multiplex PCR. Under the source paper's analysis protocol: Within the assay, amplification of reference gene primers was used to estimate how many nucleated cells each sample contained. To quantify the absolute abundance of each unique TCRbeta CDR3 rearrangement, sequence reads were collapsed and filtered. For each sample, productive Simpson clonality was calculated by taking the square root of Simpson's diversity index across productive rearrangements. The source is immuneACCESS, and TCRdb retained only in-frame sequences with V and J called. Part of the clones is not carried over; for the studies checked, unresolved V genes explain less than half of this, and the remainder is unexplained. The V and J calls and clone size come from that table; D and trimming were worked out from the DNA. In all, the sample holds 200,000 to 250,000 clones, and roughly 88% of those were seen once. The top ten clones comprise about 1.4% of the sample.

On this clone: No antigen is known for it. Per-nucleotide qualities are absent, and no much larger clonotype sits a single base away. The same CDR3 is also encoded by other DNA sequences in this sample.

Samples from volunteer blood donors who had recovered from COVID-19 were contributed by a second Seattle source. Collaborating institutions collected whole blood in K2EDTA tubes following their own protocols. For TCRbeta analysis, collaborator samples were shipped as frozen whole blood, as isolated PBMCs, or as DNA extracted from either sample type. The receptor comes from a woman aged 40-49 years who had recovered from COVID-19. Sample: peripheral blood.

The CDR3 corresponds to CASSFSGDQETQYF. The bases are TGCGCCAGCAGCTTTTCGGGAGATCAAGAGACCCAGTACTTC. The chain links TRBV5-1 with TRBJ2-5; a tentative D call is TRBD2 (6 bases match). V is clipped by 2 bases and J by 2 bases, and the sequence between their germline boundaries is 10 bases long. Taken from cysteine to phenylalanine, the CDR3 has 14 residues. Solely the CDR3 DNA is kept, with 42 bases framed from the first base. Via the germline V gene, CDR1 is SGHRS and CDR2 YFSETQ.